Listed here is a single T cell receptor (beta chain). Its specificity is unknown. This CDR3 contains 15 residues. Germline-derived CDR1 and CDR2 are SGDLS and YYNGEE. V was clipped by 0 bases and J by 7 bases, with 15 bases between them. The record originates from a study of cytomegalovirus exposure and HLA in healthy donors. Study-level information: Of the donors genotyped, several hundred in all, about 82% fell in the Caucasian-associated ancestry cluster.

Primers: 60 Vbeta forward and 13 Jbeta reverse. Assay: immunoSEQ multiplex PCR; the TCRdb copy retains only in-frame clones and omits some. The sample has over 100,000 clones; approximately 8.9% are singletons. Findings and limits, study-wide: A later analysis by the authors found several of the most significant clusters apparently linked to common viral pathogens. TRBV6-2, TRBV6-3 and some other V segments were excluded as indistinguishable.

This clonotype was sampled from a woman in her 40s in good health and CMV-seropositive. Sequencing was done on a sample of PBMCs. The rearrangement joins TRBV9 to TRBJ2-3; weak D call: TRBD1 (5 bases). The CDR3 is CASSVGEGVQNTQYF. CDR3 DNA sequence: TGTGCCAGCAGCGTAGGAGAAGGGGTTCAAAATACGCAGTATTTT.